These 2 T cell receptor beta chains originate from one sample sequenced in a study of regulatory T cells in long-lasting Graves disease. TCR beta libraries were built with iRepertoire HTBI primers and Arm-PCR of CDR3 regions. Each CDR3 protein is one row after TCRdb ran MiXCR on the multiplex PCR reads. The sample consists of hundreds of thousands of distinct CDR3 sequences, approximately 21% of them appearing once. The time point denotes: persistent/refractory GD, antithyroid drugs over 5 years with positive TRAb. Generation of the TCR library employed RNA extracted from PBMCs. This material consisted of peripheral blood mononuclear cells (PBMCs), taken when the disease was refractory, from a patient treated with antithyroid drugs. Source of these receptors: a female donor with Graves disease.

At least ten counts were recorded for this clonotype. The rearrangement links TRBV20-1 to TRBJ2-5; no clear D gene. This CDR3 region has 12 residues. Trimming took 2 bases from V and 5 from J, leaving 9 bases between them. CDR1 and CDR2 from the germline V gene are DFQATT and SNEGSKA (reference sequence). The CDR3 region has the DNA TGCAGTGCTAGAAGTGGGTCGGAGACCCAGTACTTC. This sequence encodes CSARSGSETQYF.

The table lists this clonotype with many counts. The chain employs TRBV12-5 and TRBJ2-7, with 7 bases fitting TRBD1. The CDR3 sequence is 14 residues long. V lost 7 bases and J lost 0; bases outside the gene matches: 6. Germline CDR1 reads LGHNT; CDR2 reads FRNRAP. The CDR3 here is CASAETGRSYEQYF. The CDR3 nucleotides read TGTGCTAGTGCCGAGACAGGGCGCTCCTACGAGCAGTACTTC.